This TCR beta chain originates from a study of T cells after yellow fever vaccination. A note on this clonotype: The target antigen is unknown.

TCRdb re-derived calls from the 5' RACE reads in MiXCR, one entry per CDR3 protein. The sample consists of a few hundred thousand distinct CDR3 sequences, approximately 8% of them appearing once. Germline-derived CDR1 and CDR2 are SGHVS and FNYEAQ. Trimming took 6 bases from V and 9 from J, leaving 9 bases between them. The CDR3 is 11 residues long. The study, taken as a whole, reports: Clonotypes shared by both compartments, CD4 and CD8, made up a small share. Researchers report a weaker secondary response that nonetheless peaked faster, day 5 versus 15.

The V gene is TRBV7-6, the J gene TRBJ1-5; perhaps TRBD1 as D (5 bases). Here the sequenced sample was PBMCs, taken about 49 days after the first yellow fever vaccination. The source of this sequence is a man younger than 35 who received the YFV17D yellow fever vaccine. CDR3 residues: CASSSQGPQHF. Here the CDR3 DNA reads TGTGCCAGCAGTTCCCAGGGGCCCCAGCATTTT.